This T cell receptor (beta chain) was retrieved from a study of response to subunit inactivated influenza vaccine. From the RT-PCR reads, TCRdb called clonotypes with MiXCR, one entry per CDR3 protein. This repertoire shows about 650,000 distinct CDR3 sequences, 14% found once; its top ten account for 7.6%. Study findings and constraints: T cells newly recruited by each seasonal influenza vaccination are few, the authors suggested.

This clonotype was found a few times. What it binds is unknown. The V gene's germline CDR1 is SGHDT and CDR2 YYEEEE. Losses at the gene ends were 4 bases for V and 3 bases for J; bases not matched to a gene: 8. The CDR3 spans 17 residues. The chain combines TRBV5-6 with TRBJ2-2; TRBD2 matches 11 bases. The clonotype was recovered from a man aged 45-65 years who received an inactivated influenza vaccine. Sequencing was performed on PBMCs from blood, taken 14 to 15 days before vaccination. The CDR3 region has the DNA TGTGCCAGCAGCCGCACTAGCGGGAGTCCGGACACCGGGGAGCTGTTTTTT. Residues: CASSRTSGSPDTGELFF.